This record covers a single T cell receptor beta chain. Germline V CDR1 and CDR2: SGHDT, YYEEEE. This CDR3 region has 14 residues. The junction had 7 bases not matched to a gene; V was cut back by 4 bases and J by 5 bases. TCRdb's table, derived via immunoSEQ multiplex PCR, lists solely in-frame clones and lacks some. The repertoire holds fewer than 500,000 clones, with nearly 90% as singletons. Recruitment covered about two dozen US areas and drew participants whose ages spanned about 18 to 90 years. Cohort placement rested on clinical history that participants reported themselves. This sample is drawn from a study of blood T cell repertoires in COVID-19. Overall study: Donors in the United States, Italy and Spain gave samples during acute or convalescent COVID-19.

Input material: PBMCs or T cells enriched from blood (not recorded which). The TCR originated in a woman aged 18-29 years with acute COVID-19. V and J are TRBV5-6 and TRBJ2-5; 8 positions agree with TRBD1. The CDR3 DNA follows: TGTGCCAGCAGCGCAACAGGGGGTGAGGAGACCCAGTACTTC. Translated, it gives CASSATGGEETQYF.